These 22 T cell receptor beta chains were sequenced from one sample in a study of T-cell reconstitution after alpha-beta-depleted transplantation in children. Unique molecular identifiers were incorporated during preparation of the TCRbeta library. Via MiXCR, TCRdb re-called the PCR reads, giving one row per CDR3 protein. The table includes approximately 590,000 distinct CDR3 sequences, roughly 10% detected once. This material consisted of PBMCs from the stem cell graft donor, taken from the stem cell graft. All receptors come from a human donor who donated a stem cell graft to a child with acute myeloid leukemia.

A few counts support this clonotype. The chain employs TRBV12-3 or TRBV12-4 and TRBJ2-7; TRBD2 aligns across 8 bases. V trimming: 3 bases; J trimming: 4 bases; junction bases outside the gene matches: 8. The CDR3 is 15 residues long. This CDR3 is CASSLSGVAGYEQYF. CDR3 bases: TGTGCCAGCAGTTTGTCGGGGGTAGCGGGGTACGAGCAGTACTTC.

This clonotype was observed at least ten times. The V gene is TRBV6-1, the J gene TRBJ2-5; 7 bases agree with TRBD2. The CDR3 is made up of 15 amino acids. Germline values: CDR1 MNHNS, CDR2 SASEGT. V trimming: 6 bases; J trimming: 5 bases; junction bases outside the gene matches: 12. CDR3 nucleotides: TGTGCCAGCAGCTCAAACCTAGCGGACCGGGAGACCCAGTACTTC. Translating it yields CASSSNLADRETQYF.

The chain has TRBV20-1 and TRBJ2-1; possibly TRBD1 or TRBD2 for D (5 bases each). Germline CDR1 and CDR2: DFQATT and SNEGSKA (reference sequence). The CDR3 covers 13 residues. For the CDR3, the DNA is TGCAGAACAATCGGGGCCTCCTACAATGAGCAGTTCTTC. Encoded protein: CRTIGASYNEQFF.

This clonotype came up a few times. V gene TRBV7-2 combines with J gene TRBJ2-7; D ambiguous. Germline V gene sequence: CDR1 SGHTA, CDR2 FQGNSA. This CDR3 is 14 amino acids long. The germline V and J ends were trimmed by 0 bases and 5 bases, with 11 bases remaining between them. The CDR3 region is CASSLARKADEQYF. The CDR3 DNA follows: TGTGCCAGCAGCTTAGCTAGGAAGGCTGACGAGCAGTACTTC.

In DNA form, the CDR3 reads TGTGCCAGCTCAGCGACGGGGCTCAACAATGAGCAGTTCTTC. Translating gives CASSATGLNNEQFF. This sequence joins TRBV18 and TRBJ2-1, with D perhaps TRBD1 or TRBD2 (5 bases each). Germline V gene sequence: CDR1 KGHSH, CDR2 LQKENI. This CDR3 has 14 residues. The germline V and J ends were trimmed by 5 bases and 5 bases, with 13 bases remaining between them.

The genes are TRBV9 and TRBJ2-2; D not resolved. Trimming cost V 4 bases and J 6 bases, with 10 bases left between them. CDR1 is SGDLS and CDR2 is YYNGEE in the germline V gene. CDR3 length: 13 amino acids. The CDR3 nucleotides read TGTGCCAGCAGCCAATTACCTCCCGGGGAGCTGTTTTTT. Amino acid sequence: CASSQLPPGELFF.

There are many counts of this clonotype. This chain links TRBV20-1 with TRBJ1-3; perhaps TRBD1 as D (5 bases). V was clipped by 2 bases and J by 7 bases, with 15 bases between them. The CDR3 totals 14 residues. Per the germline V gene, CDR1 is DFQATT and CDR2 is SNEGSKA (reference sequence). The CDR3 loop is CSARNFDSGNTIYF. The CDR3 DNA follows: TGCAGTGCTAGAAATTTTGACAGCGGGAACACCATATATTTT.

This clonotype was counted between two and nine times. CDR3 DNA: TGTGCCACCAGCCCGAAGCAGGGTGGAAACACCATATATTTT. Its protein is CATSPKQGGNTIYF. The V gene is TRBV15, the J gene TRBJ1-3; D perhaps matches TRBD1 (5 bases). V was trimmed by 5 bases and J by 3 bases, leaving 11 bases between them. CDR1 is LNHNV, CDR2 YYDKDF, per germline (reference sequence). The length of the CDR3 is 14 residues.

This clonotype was detected many times. The chain recombines TRBV29-1 with TRBJ2-3; 8 nucleotides agree with TRBD2. Unmatched junction bases numbered 4, after V lost 4 bases and J lost 7 bases. This CDR3 has 12 residues. Germline V gives CDR1 SQVTM, CDR2 ANQGSEA. CDR3 sequence reads: CSVGTSTHTQYF. The CDR3 nucleotides read TGCAGCGTTGGGACTAGCACCCATACGCAGTATTTT.

This clonotype occurred many times. The chain has TRBV4-3 and TRBJ2-1, with 11 bases that match TRBD2. Germline lookup yields CDR1 LGHNA and CDR2 YSLEER. The CDR3 consists of 16 residues. After removal of 3 bases from V and 7 bases from J, the junction contained 8 bases not matched to a gene. CDR3 protein: CASSQQLAGVNNEQFF. The CDR3 nucleotides are TGCGCCAGCAGCCAGCAACTAGCGGGAGTGAATAATGAGCAGTTCTTC.

J is TRBJ2-6 and V is TRBV5-1; D remains ambiguous. V was shortened by 0 bases and J by 2 bases, with 9 bases between the two germline ends. The germline CDR1 and CDR2 sequences are SGHRS and YFSETQ. The CDR3 runs 16 residues. As DNA, the CDR3 is TGCGCCAGCAGCTTGGATGGGCGCGCTGGGGCCAACGTCCTGACTTTC. Translation gives CASSLDGRAGANVLTF.

The V gene is TRBV4-3, the J gene TRBJ2-7; TRBD1 matches 9 bases. The CDR3 runs to 16 residues. The V gene end was trimmed by 0 bases and the J gene end by 5 bases; junction bases not matched to a gene: 8. Germline CDR1 reads LGHNA; CDR2 reads YSLEER. CDR3 protein: CASSQDRVGQGHEQYF. The CDR3 coding sequence is TGCGCCAGCAGCCAAGATCGTGTGGGACAGGGACACGAGCAGTACTTC.

This clonotype was counted ten times or more. The rearrangement uses TRBV12-3 or TRBV12-4 and TRBJ2-7; 7 bases line up with TRBD1. The CDR3 is made up of 16 amino acids. V dropped 0 bases and J dropped 1; count of bases not matched to a gene: 6. Written as DNA, the CDR3 is TGTGCCAGCAGTTTAGCGCTTGGACAGGCGTCCTACGAGCAGTACTTC. Protein sequence: CASSLALGQASYEQYF.

The sample holds one count of this clonotype. Mismatch with germline at one junction end may stem from a read error. The J gene is TRBJ2-1, the V gene TRBV9; 10 bases are a match to TRBD2. CDR3 size: 18 residues. Germline V gene lookup returns CDR1 SGDLS and CDR2 YYNGEE. As DNA, the CDR3 is TGTGCCAGCAGCGCGACGGCCGGAGCGGGAGGGACATACAATGAGCAGCTCTTC. Amino acid sequence: CASSATAGAGGTYNEQLF.

This clonotype was recorded many times. The chain links TRBV29-1 to TRBJ2-7; perhaps TRBD1 as D (8 bases). The V end lost 6 bases, the J end lost 6 bases, and 18 bases lay between the germline ends. The CDR3 sequence is 13 residues long. Per the germline V gene, CDR1 is SQVTM and CDR2 is ANQGSEA. The CDR3 DNA reads as TGCAGCGTCGACCCAACAGGGGGGGGCGAGCAGTACTTC. It specifies CSVDPTGGGEQYF.

This clonotype was counted a few times. The genes are TRBV29-1 and TRBJ2-1; TRBD2 matches 13 bases. V shed 6 bases and J 5 bases; nucleotides not matched to a gene: 4. This CDR3 contains 14 residues. CDR1 and CDR2 from the germline V gene are SQVTM and ANQGSEA. The CDR3: CSVPGTSGNNEQFF. CDR3 coding DNA: TGCAGCGTCCCCGGGACTAGCGGGAACAATGAGCAGTTCTTC.

This clonotype was seen repeatedly, ten times or more. This chain connects TRBV7-6 to TRBJ1-1, with D uncertain. The V gene's germline CDR1 is SGHVS and CDR2 FNYEAQ. Trimming removed 1 base from V and 0 bases from J, with 9 bases in between. The CDR3 is made up of 15 amino acids. The CDR3 region is CASSLDPGLNTEAFF. CDR3 in DNA: TGTGCCAGCAGCTTAGACCCAGGCCTGAACACTGAAGCTTTCTTT.

This clonotype was seen more than once but under ten times. The chain has TRBV20-1 and TRBJ2-1; 10 bases fit TRBD2. Per germline, CDR1 DFQATT and CDR2 SNEGSKA (reference sequence). Trimming removed 3 bases from V and 7 bases from J; junction bases left unmatched: 6. CDR3 length equals 14 residues. The CDR3 region is CSASSSGSLNEQFF. The DNA of the CDR3 is TGCAGTGCTAGCTCTAGCGGGAGTCTAAATGAGCAGTTCTTC.

J is TRBJ2-1 and V is TRBV7-2; perhaps TRBD2 as D (6 bases). This CDR3 is built from 15 residues. The germline CDR1 and CDR2 sequences are SGHTA and FQGNSA. V gave up 6 bases and J gave up 6 bases, with 18 bases separating them. The CDR3 DNA reads as TGTGCCAGCAGGGTCGCGGGACTGGGGGGCAATGAGCAGTTCTTC. Its translation is CASRVAGLGGNEQFF.

The chain is built from TRBV7-9 and TRBJ1-1; D gene uncertain. The V gene's germline CDR1 is SEHNR and CDR2 FQNEAQ (reference sequence). The length of the CDR3 is 15 residues. V was clipped by 5 bases and J by 0 bases, with 13 bases between them. The CDR3 spells CASSVRPQVNTEAFF. As DNA, the CDR3 is TGTGCCAGCAGCGTCCGACCCCAGGTGAACACTGAAGCTTTCTTT.

The chain employs TRBV7-3 and TRBJ2-1; 14 nucleotides agree with TRBD2. The length of the CDR3 is 19 residues. The J segment lost 6 bases and the V segment lost 0 bases, leaving 10 bases of the junction unmatched. CDR1 SGHTA and CDR2 FQGTGA come from the germline V gene. The CDR3: CASSLTATSGRATGNEQFF. For the CDR3, the DNA is TGTGCCAGCAGCTTAACGGCGACTAGCGGGAGGGCCACGGGCAATGAGCAGTTCTTC.

This clonotype was found a few times. This chain joins TRBV7-2 and TRBJ2-3, with D unresolved. Trimming stripped 0 bases from V and 0 bases from J, with 10 bases between. Germline CDR1 is SGHTA and CDR2 is FQGNSA. The CDR3 spans 16 residues. CDR3 amino acids: CASSLALSESTDTQYF. The CDR3 DNA sequence: TGTGCCAGCAGCTTAGCGCTGAGCGAGAGCACAGATACGCAGTATTTT.